This is a list of T cell receptor beta chains from one sample in a study of blood T cell repertoires in COVID-19. Repertoires were generated with immunoSEQ multiplex PCR, while TCRdb's copy carries only in-frame clones and drops some. The top ten hold roughly 1.4% of the sample, which has hundreds of thousands of clones, roughly 90% seen once. The sequencing input was peripheral blood. The receptors were gathered from a woman aged 30 to 39 with active or convalescent COVID-19. Each CDR3 is given with its conserved first and last residue. Each record gives: J gene, V gene, CDR3 protein.

J: TRBJ2-2; V: TRBV9; CDR3: CASSGRDSDTGELFF
J: TRBJ2-1; V: TRBV28; CDR3: CASSWDSAPFF
J: TRBJ1-2; V: TRBV29-1; CDR3: CSVGSQGDTFGYTF
J: TRBJ2-4; V: TRBV2; CDR3: CASGGYFKAKNIQYF
J: TRBJ1-6; V: TRBV11-2; CDR3: CASSSTGSSYNSPLHF
J: TRBJ1-5; V: TRBV4-1; CDR3: CASSSDSANQPQHF
J: TRBJ1-5; V: TRBV19; CDR3: CASSSGLQPQHF
J: TRBJ2-3; V: TRBV4-1; CDR3: CASSQEGDTNTDTQYF
J: TRBJ1-1; V: TRBV6-6; CDR3: CASSRDRGLATEAFF
J: TRBJ2-1; V: TRBV10-3; CDR3: CAISGTADNEQFF
J: TRBJ1-1; V: TRBV5-6; CDR3: CASSLMNREAFF
J: TRBJ1-4; V: TRBV5-1; CDR3: CASSPSGQGREKLFF
J: TRBJ2-7; V: TRBV14; CDR3: CASSLISGTGPYEQYF
J: TRBJ1-6; V: TRBV4-1; CDR3: CASSPGTGISPLHF
J: TRBJ2-1; V: TRBV5-1; CDR3: CASSSHASGGNNEQFF
J: TRBJ1-1; V: TRBV10-3; CDR3: CAIRETQGEAFF